This T cell receptor beta chain was found in a study of blood T cell repertoires in COVID-19. Whole-study context: Sample material is recorded as cDNA or gDNA derived from T cells, B-cell-depleted T cells, or PBMCs.

Sequenced by immunoSEQ multiplex PCR; TCRdb stores in-frame clones only, minus some. The sample lists approximately 89,000 clones; about 81% were seen once. The ends lost 1 base at V and 5 bases at J; junction bases unmatched: 3. The CDR3 consists of 14 residues. Germline CDR1 and CDR2: SGHTA and FQGNSA. Input material: peripheral blood. This receptor was taken from a human donor in a cohort sampled during active COVID-19. This sequence joins TRBV7-2 and TRBJ2-3; 7 positions match TRBD1. The CDR3 coding sequence is TGTGCCAGCAGCTTAGGAGGGGGCGGAGATACGCAGTATTTT. It specifies CASSLGGGGDTQYF.